This T cell receptor beta chain was recovered during a study of T-cell reconstitution after alpha-beta-depleted transplantation in children. Unique molecular identifiers were incorporated during preparation of the TCRbeta library. TCRdb re-called the PCR reads with MiXCR, one entry per CDR3 protein. Here the sample spans fewer than 550,000 distinct CDR3 sequences, approximately 11% being singletons. This clonotype was detected many times. Trimming pared 1 base from V and 3 bases from J, leaving 7 bases between. The CDR3 sequence is 14 residues long. The chain has TRBV12-3 or TRBV12-4 and TRBJ1-3; D unclear. The sequencing here drew on PBMCs from the stem cell graft donor, taken from the stem cell graft. The sequence derives from a human donor who donated a stem cell graft to a child with acute myeloid leukemia. CDR3 coding DNA: TGTGCCAGCAGTTTAGACAGCTATGGAAACACCATATATTTT. It encodes CASSLDSYGNTIYF.